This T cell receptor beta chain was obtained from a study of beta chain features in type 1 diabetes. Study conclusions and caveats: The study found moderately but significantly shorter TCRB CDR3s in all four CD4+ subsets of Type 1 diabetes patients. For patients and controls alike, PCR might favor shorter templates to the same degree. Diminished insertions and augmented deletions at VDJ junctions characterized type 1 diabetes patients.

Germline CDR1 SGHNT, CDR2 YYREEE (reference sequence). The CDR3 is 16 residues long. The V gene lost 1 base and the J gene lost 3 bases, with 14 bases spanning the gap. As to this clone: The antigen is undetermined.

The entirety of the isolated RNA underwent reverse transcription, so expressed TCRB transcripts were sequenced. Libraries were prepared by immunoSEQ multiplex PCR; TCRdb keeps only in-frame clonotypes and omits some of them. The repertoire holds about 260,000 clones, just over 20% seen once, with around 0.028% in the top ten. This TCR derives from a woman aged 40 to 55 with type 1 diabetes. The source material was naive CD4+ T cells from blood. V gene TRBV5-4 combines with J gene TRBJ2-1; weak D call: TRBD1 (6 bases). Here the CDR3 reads CASSLTGLRGYNEQFF. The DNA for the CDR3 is TGTGCCAGCAGCTTGACAGGGCTTAGAGGCTACAATGAGCAGTTCTTC. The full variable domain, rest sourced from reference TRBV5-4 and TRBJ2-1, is ETGVTQSPTHLIKTRGQQVTLRCSSQSGHNTVSWYQQALGQGPQFIFQYYREEENGRGNFPPRFSGLQFPNYSSELNVNALELDDSALYLCASSLTGLRGYNEQFFGPGTRLTVL.